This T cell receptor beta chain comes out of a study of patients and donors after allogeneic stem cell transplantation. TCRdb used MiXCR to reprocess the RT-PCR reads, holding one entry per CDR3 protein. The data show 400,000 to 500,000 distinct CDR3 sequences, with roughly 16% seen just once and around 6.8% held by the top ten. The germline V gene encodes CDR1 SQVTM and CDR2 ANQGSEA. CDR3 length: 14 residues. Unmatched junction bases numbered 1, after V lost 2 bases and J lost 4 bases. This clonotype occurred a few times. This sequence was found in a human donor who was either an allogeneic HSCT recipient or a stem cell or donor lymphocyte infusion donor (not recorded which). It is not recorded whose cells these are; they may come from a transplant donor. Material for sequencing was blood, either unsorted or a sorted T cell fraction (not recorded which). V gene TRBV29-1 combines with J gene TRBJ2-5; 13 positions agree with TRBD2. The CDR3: CSVERTSGGETQYF. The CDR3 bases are TGCAGCGTTGAAAGGACTAGCGGGGGAGAGACCCAGTACTTC. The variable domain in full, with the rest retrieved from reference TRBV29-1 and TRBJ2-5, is SAVISQKPSRDICQRGTSLTIQCQVDSQVTMMFWYRQQPGQSLTLIATANQGSEATYESGFVIDKFPISRPNLTFSTLTVSNMSPEDSSIYLCSVERTSGGETQYFGPGTRLLVL.